These T cell receptor beta chains were read from a single sample in a study of response to subunit inactivated influenza vaccine. TCRdb ran MiXCR on the RT-PCR reads and lists one entry per CDR3 protein. The table includes about 500,000 distinct CDR3 sequences, more than 15% detected once. The sequences come from CD4+ T cells sorted from PBMCs, collected roughly 24 months after vaccination. Receptors were obtained from a man aged 50-75 years who received an inactivated influenza vaccine. The CDR3 runs from the conserved cysteine through the conserved F or W. Each record gives: CDR3 protein, CDR3 DNA, D gene, V gene, clone size, J gene, CDR3 length. The D gene is left open where the match is weak. Clone size is stated in some rows and not others, as once, few, many or a class when expanded.

CDR3aa: CSVLFSGRASIYNEQFF
CDR3nt: TGCAGTGTCCTCTTTAGCGGGAGGGCCTCTATATACAATGAGCAGTTCTTC
d_gene: TRBD2
v_gene: TRBV20-1
abundance: few
j_gene: TRBJ2-1
len: 17

CDR3aa: CASSFNGRTNEQFF
CDR3nt: TGTGCCAGCAGTTTCAACGGGAGGACGAATGAGCAGTTCTTC
d_gene: TRBD2
v_gene: TRBV28
abundance: NA
j_gene: TRBJ2-1
len: 14

CDR3aa: CASSLSGGAYEQYF
CDR3nt: TGTGCCAGCAGTTTAAGCGGGGGAGCCTACGAGCAGTACTTC
d_gene: TRBD2
v_gene: TRBV28
abundance: many
j_gene: TRBJ2-7
len: 14

CDR3aa: CSVAKRQSSYEQYF
CDR3nt: TGCAGCGTTGCAAAGCGCCAGAGCTCCTACGAGCAGTACTTC
d_gene: NA
v_gene: TRBV29-1
abundance: few
j_gene: TRBJ2-7
len: 14

CDR3aa: CSAKDRVSGWSSPLHF
CDR3nt: TGCAGTGCTAAAGACCGGGTCTCTGGATGGAGTTCACCCCTCCACTTT
d_gene: NA
v_gene: TRBV20-1
abundance: NA
j_gene: TRBJ1-6
len: 16

CDR3aa: CASSQDRGYQPQHF
CDR3nt: TGCGCCAGCAGCCAAGATCGGGGGTATCAGCCCCAGCATTTT
d_gene: NA
v_gene: TRBV4-3
abundance: NA
j_gene: TRBJ1-5
len: 14

CDR3aa: CASSLATSGRSTYNEQFF
CDR3nt: TGTGCCAGCAGCTTAGCTACTAGCGGGAGAAGCACCTACAATGAGCAGTTCTTC
d_gene: TRBD2
v_gene: TRBV7-6
abundance: NA
j_gene: TRBJ2-1
len: 18

CDR3aa: CASSLEGLGELFF
CDR3nt: TGTGCTAGCAGCTTAGAGGGACTCGGGGAGCTGTTTTTT
d_gene: NA
v_gene: TRBV7-7
abundance: NA
j_gene: TRBJ2-2
len: 13

CDR3aa: CASARAGELFF
CDR3nt: TGTGCCAGCGCCCGTGCCGGGGAGCTGTTTTTT
d_gene: NA
v_gene: TRBV6-5
abundance: NA
j_gene: TRBJ2-2
len: 11

CDR3aa: CAISATGEETQYF
CDR3nt: TGTGCCATCAGTGCCACAGGGGAAGAGACCCAGTACTTC
d_gene: TRBD1
v_gene: TRBV10-3
abundance: NA
j_gene: TRBJ2-5
len: 13

CDR3aa: CATSNAGETQYF
CDR3nt: TGTGCCACCAGCAATGCGGGAGAGACCCAGTACTTC
d_gene: NA
v_gene: TRBV15
abundance: few
j_gene: TRBJ2-5
len: 12

CDR3aa: CSAITGQGVGELFF
CDR3nt: TGCAGTGCTATCACGGGACAGGGGGTCGGGGAGCTGTTTTTT
d_gene: TRBD1
v_gene: TRBV20-1
abundance: NA
j_gene: TRBJ2-2
len: 14

CDR3aa: CAISENRGGRAREQYF
CDR3nt: TGTGCCATCAGTGAGAATCGGGGCGGGAGGGCCAGGGAGCAGTACTTC
d_gene: TRBD2
v_gene: TRBV10-3
abundance: NA
j_gene: TRBJ2-7
len: 16

CDR3aa: CASRPGGAGGNIQYF
CDR3nt: TGTGCCAGCAGGCCTGGTGGGGCAGGGGGAAACATTCAGTACTTC
d_gene: TRBD1
v_gene: TRBV5-6
abundance: few
j_gene: TRBJ2-4
len: 15

CDR3aa: CSAPRTSYNEQFF
CDR3nt: TGCAGTGCTCCACGGACGAGTTACAATGAGCAGTTCTTC
d_gene: NA
v_gene: TRBV20-1
abundance: NA
j_gene: TRBJ2-1
len: 13

CDR3aa: CASRRSNTGELFF
CDR3nt: TGTGCCAGCCGACGGTCGAACACCGGGGAGCTGTTTTTT
d_gene: NA
v_gene: TRBV28
abundance: NA
j_gene: TRBJ2-2
len: 13

CDR3aa: CASSQRQGAVGELFF
CDR3nt: TGCGCCAGCAGCCAACGACAGGGGGCGGTCGGGGAGCTGTTTTTT
d_gene: TRBD1
v_gene: TRBV4-1
abundance: NA
j_gene: TRBJ2-2
len: 15

CDR3aa: CASSPGEVSNYGYTF
CDR3nt: TGTGCCAGCAGCCCAGGAGAGGTTTCTAACTATGGCTACACCTTC
d_gene: NA
v_gene: TRBV3-1
abundance: few
j_gene: TRBJ1-2
len: 15

CDR3aa: CASSLAQSGSYNEQFF
CDR3nt: TGTGCCAGCAGCTTAGCGCAGAGCGGCTCCTACAATGAGCAGTTCTTC
d_gene: NA
v_gene: TRBV11-1
abundance: NA
j_gene: TRBJ2-1
len: 16

CDR3aa: CASSHPSGYTQYF
CDR3nt: TGTGCCAGCAGCCACCCCTCGGGATATACGCAGTATTTT
d_gene: NA
v_gene: TRBV28
abundance: many
j_gene: TRBJ2-3
len: 13

CDR3aa: CASSSGAITDTQYF
CDR3nt: TGTGCCAGCTCGAGCGGGGCTATCACAGATACGCAGTATTTT
d_gene: TRBD2
v_gene: TRBV28
abundance: many
j_gene: TRBJ2-3
len: 14

CDR3aa: CASSSSGRARNEQFF
CDR3nt: TGTGCCAGCAGTTCGAGCGGGAGGGCCCGCAATGAGCAGTTCTTC
d_gene: TRBD2
v_gene: TRBV28
abundance: NA
j_gene: TRBJ2-1
len: 15

CDR3aa: CASSQGDGSNEKLFF
CDR3nt: TGCGCCAGCAGCCAAGGGGACGGGTCTAATGAAAAACTGTTTTTT
d_gene: NA
v_gene: TRBV4-1
abundance: NA
j_gene: TRBJ1-4
len: 15

CDR3aa: CSAKQIQETQYF
CDR3nt: TGCAGTGCTAAACAGATTCAAGAGACCCAGTACTTC
d_gene: NA
v_gene: TRBV20-1
abundance: few
j_gene: TRBJ2-5
len: 12

CDR3aa: CASSPQGPGYNEQFF
CDR3nt: TGTGCCAGCAGCCCACAGGGTCCCGGGTACAATGAGCAGTTCTTC
d_gene: NA
v_gene: TRBV28
abundance: few
j_gene: TRBJ2-1
len: 15

CDR3aa: CASSQDRSKNTEAFF
CDR3nt: TGTGCCAGCAGCCAAGACAGGTCAAAGAACACTGAAGCTTTCTTT
d_gene: NA
v_gene: TRBV7-9
abundance: NA
j_gene: TRBJ1-1
len: 15

CDR3aa: CASRGYRGYRDTQYF
CDR3nt: TGCGCCAGCAGGGGGTATCGCGGGTATCGAGATACGCAGTATTTT
d_gene: NA
v_gene: TRBV5-1
abundance: many
j_gene: TRBJ2-3
len: 15

CDR3aa: CASSIGSKSEKLFF
CDR3nt: TGTGCCAGTAGTATCGGCAGCAAATCGGAAAAACTGTTTTTT
d_gene: NA
v_gene: TRBV19
abundance: NA
j_gene: TRBJ1-4
len: 14

CDR3aa: CASRATGMNTEAFF
CDR3nt: TGTGCCAGCAGAGCGACAGGGATGAACACTGAAGCTTTCTTT
d_gene: TRBD1
v_gene: TRBV6-1
abundance: few
j_gene: TRBJ1-1
len: 14

CDR3aa: CSVGQGVNEKLFF
CDR3nt: TGCAGTGTCGGACAGGGGGTTAATGAAAAACTGTTTTTT
d_gene: TRBD1
v_gene: TRBV20-1
abundance: few
j_gene: TRBJ1-4
len: 13

CDR3aa: CASSVDRERSSYEQYF
CDR3nt: TGTGCCAGCAGCGTGGACAGGGAAAGGAGCTCCTACGAGCAGTACTTC
d_gene: TRBD1
v_gene: TRBV5-4
abundance: few
j_gene: TRBJ2-7
len: 16

CDR3aa: CASSDSLNYGYTF
CDR3nt: TGTGCCAGCAGTGACTCACTCAACTATGGCTACACCTTC
d_gene: NA
v_gene: TRBV2
abundance: few
j_gene: TRBJ1-2
len: 13

CDR3aa: CASSYRRIGTDGELFF
CDR3nt: TGTGCCAGCAGTTACAGAAGAATTGGGACCGACGGGGAGCTGTTTTTT
d_gene: NA
v_gene: TRBV6-2/TRBV6-3
abundance: few
j_gene: TRBJ2-2
len: 16

CDR3aa: CASSWGRAQPQHF
CDR3nt: TGTGCCAGCAGTTGGGGGCGGGCTCAGCCCCAGCATTTT
d_gene: NA
v_gene: TRBV28
abundance: many
j_gene: TRBJ1-5
len: 13

CDR3aa: CSVDILDLREDEQFF
CDR3nt: TGCAGCGTTGATATTTTGGACCTAAGGGAGGATGAGCAGTTCTTC
d_gene: NA
v_gene: TRBV29-1
abundance: few
j_gene: TRBJ2-1
len: 15

CDR3aa: CSVDGLAGSYEQYF
CDR3nt: TGCAGCGTTGACGGACTAGCGGGATCCTACGAGCAGTACTTC
d_gene: TRBD2
v_gene: TRBV29-1
abundance: few
j_gene: TRBJ2-7
len: 14

CDR3aa: CASSPGLAGVTGEQFF
CDR3nt: TGCGCCAGCAGCCCCGGACTAGCGGGGGTTACGGGTGAGCAGTTCTTC
d_gene: TRBD2
v_gene: TRBV5-1
abundance: few
j_gene: TRBJ2-1
len: 16

CDR3aa: CASSSWDSRYNEQFF
CDR3nt: TGTGCCAGCAGTTCCTGGGACAGCCGATACAATGAGCAGTTCTTC
d_gene: TRBD1
v_gene: TRBV12-3/TRBV12-4
abundance: NA
j_gene: TRBJ2-1
len: 15

CDR3aa: CASSPGTVGRDTQYF
CDR3nt: TGTGCCAGCAGTCCCGGGACAGTGGGAAGGGATACGCAGTATTTT
d_gene: TRBD1
v_gene: TRBV28
abundance: NA
j_gene: TRBJ2-3
len: 15

CDR3aa: CSARTRGGNQPQHF
CDR3nt: TGCAGTGCTAGAACCAGGGGGGGAAATCAGCCCCAGCATTTT
d_gene: TRBD1
v_gene: TRBV20-1
abundance: few
j_gene: TRBJ1-5
len: 14

CDR3aa: CASSQARGLSYNEQFF
CDR3nt: TGTGCCAGCAGCCAAGCCAGGGGGCTTTCCTACAATGAGCAGTTCTTC
d_gene: TRBD1
v_gene: TRBV3-1
abundance: many
j_gene: TRBJ2-1
len: 16

CDR3aa: CASSLRVPRARTGTSGTYEQYF
CDR3nt: TGTGCCAGCAGTTTAAGAGTCCCGCGCGCCCGGACCGGGACTAGCGGTACCTACGAGCAGTACTTC
d_gene: TRBD2
v_gene: TRBV12-3/TRBV12-4
abundance: NA
j_gene: TRBJ2-7
len: 22

CDR3aa: CSVEDFQGNTEAFF
CDR3nt: TGCAGCGTTGAAGATTTTCAGGGGAACACTGAAGCTTTCTTT
d_gene: NA
v_gene: TRBV29-1
abundance: few
j_gene: TRBJ1-1
len: 14

CDR3aa: CASSPGTGGAGTQYF
CDR3nt: TGTGCCAGCAGCCCCGGGACAGGTGGGGCCGGGACCCAGTACTTC
d_gene: TRBD1
v_gene: TRBV25-1
abundance: NA
j_gene: TRBJ2-5
len: 15

CDR3aa: CASSYSKGGSTEAFF
CDR3nt: TGTGCCAGCAGTTACTCGAAAGGAGGGAGCACTGAAGCTTTCTTT
d_gene: NA
v_gene: TRBV6-5
abundance: few
j_gene: TRBJ1-1
len: 15

CDR3aa: CASGLAGVLEQFF
CDR3nt: TGTGCCAGCGGACTAGCGGGAGTGCTCGAGCAGTTCTTC
d_gene: TRBD2
v_gene: TRBV27
abundance: many
j_gene: TRBJ2-1
len: 13

CDR3aa: CASGTPSSGNTIYF
CDR3nt: TGTGCCAGCGGGACACCGAGCTCTGGAAACACCATATATTTT
d_gene: NA
v_gene: TRBV2
abundance: few
j_gene: TRBJ1-3
len: 14

CDR3aa: CASSATADETQYF
CDR3nt: TGTGCCAGCAGCGCTACCGCCGATGAGACCCAGTACTTC
d_gene: NA
v_gene: TRBV7-2
abundance: NA
j_gene: TRBJ2-5
len: 13

CDR3aa: CASRDRANTEAFF
CDR3nt: TGTGCCAGCCGGGACAGGGCGAACACTGAAGCTTTCTTT
d_gene: TRBD1
v_gene: TRBV19
abundance: NA
j_gene: TRBJ1-1
len: 13

CDR3aa: CASSKRQAENTEAFF
CDR3nt: TGTGCCAGCAGTAAAAGACAGGCGGAGAACACTGAAGCTTTCTTT
d_gene: NA
v_gene: TRBV6-2/TRBV6-3
abundance: NA
j_gene: TRBJ1-1
len: 15

CDR3aa: CSAHRGADTQYF
CDR3nt: TGCAGTGCCCACAGGGGTGCAGATACGCAGTATTTT
d_gene: TRBD1
v_gene: TRBV20-1
abundance: few
j_gene: TRBJ2-3
len: 12

CDR3aa: CASSPTRGAGQPQHF
CDR3nt: TGTGCCAGCAGCCCGACTCGGGGGGCCGGCCAGCCCCAGCATTTT
d_gene: NA
v_gene: TRBV6-1
abundance: NA
j_gene: TRBJ1-5
len: 15

CDR3aa: CASSLVAGPGELFF
CDR3nt: TGCGCCAGCAGCTTGGTGGCAGGGCCCGGGGAGCTGTTTTTT
d_gene: NA
v_gene: TRBV5-1
abundance: NA
j_gene: TRBJ2-2
len: 14